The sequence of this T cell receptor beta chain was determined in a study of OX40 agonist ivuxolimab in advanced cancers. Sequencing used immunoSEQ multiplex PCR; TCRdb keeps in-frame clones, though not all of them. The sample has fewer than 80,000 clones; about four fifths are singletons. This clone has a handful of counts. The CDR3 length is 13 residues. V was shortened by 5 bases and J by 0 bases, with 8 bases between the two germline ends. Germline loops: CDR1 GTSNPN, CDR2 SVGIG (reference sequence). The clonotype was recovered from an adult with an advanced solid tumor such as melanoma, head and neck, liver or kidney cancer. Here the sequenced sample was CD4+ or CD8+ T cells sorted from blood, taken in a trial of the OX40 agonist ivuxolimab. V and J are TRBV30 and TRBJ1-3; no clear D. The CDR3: CAWGRSSGNTIYF. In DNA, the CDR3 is TGTGCCTGGGGCAGAAGCTCTGGAAACACCATATATTTT.